This record looks at one T cell receptor beta chain sequence and its context. Per the germline V gene, CDR1 is SGHRS and CDR2 is YFSETQ. The CDR3 sequence is 13 residues long. Trimming pared 5 bases from V and 3 bases from J, leaving 9 bases between. These data originate in a study of blood T cells in healthy people across ages. Alongside a J-beta primer mix, a sample-barcoded 5' primer served in a second PCR lasting about 7 to 11 cycles. Sequencing yielded, for each sample, at least 3 million paired-end reads carrying CDR3. MiXCR, run by TCRdb on the 5' RACE reads, gives a single entry per CDR3 protein. The sample has about 1.4 million distinct CDR3 sequences, 59% seen once.

V gene TRBV5-1 combines with J gene TRBJ1-5; D unresolved. The sequence derives from a young man in good health. Sequenced input: blood. The CDR3 coding sequence is TGCGCCAGCAGACCCGAACCCAATCAGCCCCAGCATTTT. It translates to CASRPEPNQPQHF.